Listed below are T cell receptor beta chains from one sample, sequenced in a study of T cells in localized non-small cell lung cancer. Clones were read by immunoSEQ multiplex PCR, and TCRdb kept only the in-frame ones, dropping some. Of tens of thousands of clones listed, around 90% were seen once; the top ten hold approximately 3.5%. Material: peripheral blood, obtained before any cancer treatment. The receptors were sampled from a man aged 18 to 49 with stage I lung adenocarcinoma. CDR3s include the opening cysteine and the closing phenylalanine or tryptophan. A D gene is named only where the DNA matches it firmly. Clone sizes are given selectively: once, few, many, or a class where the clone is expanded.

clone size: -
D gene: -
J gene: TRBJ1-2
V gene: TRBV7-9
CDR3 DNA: TGTGCCAGCAGCCCAGGTCTCTATGGCTACACCTTC
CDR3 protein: CASSPGLYGYTF

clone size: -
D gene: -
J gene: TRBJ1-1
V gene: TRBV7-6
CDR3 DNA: TGTGCCAACCTGTCTGGTTACAGGAGTCTGAACACTGAAGCTTTCTTT
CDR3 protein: CANLSGYRSLNTEAFF

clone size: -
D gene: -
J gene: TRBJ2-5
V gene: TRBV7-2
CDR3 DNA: TGTGCCAGCAGCTACGGAGGGTATCAAGAGACCCAGTACTTC
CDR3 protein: CASSYGGYQETQYF

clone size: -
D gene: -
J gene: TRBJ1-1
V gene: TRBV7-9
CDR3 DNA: TGTGCCAGCAGCTTAGTATTGGGCTATGATGTGGACACTGAAGCTTTCTTT
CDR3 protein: CASSLVLGYDVDTEAFF

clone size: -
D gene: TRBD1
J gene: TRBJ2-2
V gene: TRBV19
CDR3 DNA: TGTGCCAGTAGTATTTGGACAGGGACCGGGGAGCTGTTTTTT
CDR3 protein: CASSIWTGTGELFF

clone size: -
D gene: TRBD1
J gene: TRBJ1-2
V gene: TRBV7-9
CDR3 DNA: TGTGCCAGCAGCCGTCAACAGGGGTTAGTAGGCTACACCTTC
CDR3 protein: CASSRQQGLVGYTF

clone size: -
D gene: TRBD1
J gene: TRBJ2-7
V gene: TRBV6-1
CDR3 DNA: TGTGCCAGCAGGGGACAGGGTTCGGCCGAGCAGTACTTC
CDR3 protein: CASRGQGSAEQYF

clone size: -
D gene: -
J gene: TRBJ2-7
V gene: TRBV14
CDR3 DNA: TGTGCCAGCAGCCAAGAAAGGCTGGGAACCTACGAGCAGTACTTC
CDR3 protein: CASSQERLGTYEQYF

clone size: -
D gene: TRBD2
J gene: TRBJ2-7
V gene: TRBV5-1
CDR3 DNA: TGCGCCAGCAGCTCCGAATCGGGGGGCTCCTACGAGCAGTACTTC
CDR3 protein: CASSSESGGSYEQYF

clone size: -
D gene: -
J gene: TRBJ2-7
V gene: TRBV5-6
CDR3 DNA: TGTGCCAGCAGCTTGGGTTACGAGCAGTACTTC
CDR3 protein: CASSLGYEQYF

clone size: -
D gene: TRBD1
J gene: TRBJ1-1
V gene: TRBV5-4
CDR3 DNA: TGTGCCAGCAGCTTGGATACAGGGGTGAACACTGAAGCTTTCTTT
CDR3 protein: CASSLDTGVNTEAFF

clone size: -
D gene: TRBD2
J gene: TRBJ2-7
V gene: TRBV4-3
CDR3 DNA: TGCGCCAGCAGCCAAGGTAGTCGAGCGGGGGGATACTACGAGCAGTACTTC
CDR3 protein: CASSQGSRAGGYYEQYF

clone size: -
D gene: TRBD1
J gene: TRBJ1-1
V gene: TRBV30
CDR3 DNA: TGTGCCCACACAGGGGGATCGTACGACACTGAAGCTTTCTTT
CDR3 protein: CAHTGGSYDTEAFF

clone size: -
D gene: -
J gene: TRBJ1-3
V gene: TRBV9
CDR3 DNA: TGTGCCAGCAGCGTGGGGCTAGGCTCTGGAAACACCATATATTTT
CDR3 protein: CASSVGLGSGNTIYF

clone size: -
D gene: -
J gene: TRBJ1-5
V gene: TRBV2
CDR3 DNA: TGTGCCAGCAGTGAAGGAGGGGTCCAGCCCCAGCATTTT
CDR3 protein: CASSEGGVQPQHF

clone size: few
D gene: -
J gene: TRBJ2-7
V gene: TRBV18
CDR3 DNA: TGTGCCAGCTCACCGGCAGCCTACGAGCAGTACTTC
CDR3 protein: CASSPAAYEQYF

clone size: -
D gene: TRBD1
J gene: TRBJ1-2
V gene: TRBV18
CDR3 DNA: TGTGCCAGCTCACCACTGGGGACAGGACTCTTCTATGGCTACACCTTC
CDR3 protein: CASSPLGTGLFYGYTF

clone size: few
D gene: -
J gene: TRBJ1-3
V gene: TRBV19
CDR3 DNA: TGTGCCAGTAGTATCAATGCAGGGTTGTCTGGAAACACCATATATTTT
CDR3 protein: CASSINAGLSGNTIYF

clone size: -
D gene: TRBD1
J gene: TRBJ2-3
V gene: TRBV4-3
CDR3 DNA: TGCGCCAGCAGCCAAGAACGGACAGGGGGCACAGATACGCAGTATTTT
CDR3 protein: CASSQERTGGTDTQYF

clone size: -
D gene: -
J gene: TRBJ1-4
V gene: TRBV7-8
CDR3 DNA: TGTGCCAGCAGCTCGACCGGGACACCGAATGAAAAACTGTTTTTT
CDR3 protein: CASSSTGTPNEKLFF

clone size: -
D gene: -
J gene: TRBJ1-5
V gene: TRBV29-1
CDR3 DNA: TGCAGCGTTCGGGAGACAGGTCCGGGGACCCAGCATTTT
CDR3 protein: CSVRETGPGTQHF

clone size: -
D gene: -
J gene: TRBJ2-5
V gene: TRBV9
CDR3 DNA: TGTGCCAGCAGCGTAGAAGGCGGGCGTCTTCAAGAGACCCAGTACTTC
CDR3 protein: CASSVEGGRLQETQYF

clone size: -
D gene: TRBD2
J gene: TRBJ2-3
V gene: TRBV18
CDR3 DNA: TGTGCCAGCTCACCGGAACTAGCGGGGGGGCAAAATACGCAGTATTTT
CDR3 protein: CASSPELAGGQNTQYF

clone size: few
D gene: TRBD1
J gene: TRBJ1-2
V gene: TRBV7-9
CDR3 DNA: TGTGCCAGCAGCCCACCGGCGACAGGGACAAATGGCTACACCTTC
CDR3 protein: CASSPPATGTNGYTF

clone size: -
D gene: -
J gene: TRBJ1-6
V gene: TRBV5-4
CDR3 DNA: TGTGCCAGCACATTACAGGGACTAAATCTGGCACCCCTCCACTTT
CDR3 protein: CASTLQGLNLAPLHF

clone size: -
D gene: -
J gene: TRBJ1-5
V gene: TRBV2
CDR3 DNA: TGTGCCAGCAGGGGTGCGGGTCAGCCCCAGCATTTT
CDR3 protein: CASRGAGQPQHF

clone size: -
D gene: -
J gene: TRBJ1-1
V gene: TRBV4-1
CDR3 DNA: TGCGCCAGCAGCCAAGAAAGACAGGCCGTTGAAGCTTTCTTT
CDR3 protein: CASSQERQAVEAFF

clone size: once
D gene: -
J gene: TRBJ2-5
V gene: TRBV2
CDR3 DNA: TGTGCCAGCAGTGTTCAGGGGAGGGAAGAGACCCAGTACTTC
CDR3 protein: CASSVQGREETQYF

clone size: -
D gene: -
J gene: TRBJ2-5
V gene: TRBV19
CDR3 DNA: TGTGCCAGTAGTAGTCAGGGAAGTCATCGCCAAGAGACCCAGTACTTC
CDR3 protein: CASSSQGSHRQETQYF

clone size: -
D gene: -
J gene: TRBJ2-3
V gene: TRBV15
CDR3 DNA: TGTGCCACCAGCAGAGATCAAGCTACGCAGTATTTT
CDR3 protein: CATSRDQATQYF

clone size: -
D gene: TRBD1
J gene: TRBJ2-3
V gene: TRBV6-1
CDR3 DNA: TGTGCCAGCAGATCCGGGACAGGAGGCACAGATACGCAGTATTTT
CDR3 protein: CASRSGTGGTDTQYF

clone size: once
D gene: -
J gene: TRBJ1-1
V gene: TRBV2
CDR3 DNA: TGTGCCAGCAGTGCGGCCAGTTCGAACACTGAAGCTTTCTTT
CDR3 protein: CASSAASSNTEAFF

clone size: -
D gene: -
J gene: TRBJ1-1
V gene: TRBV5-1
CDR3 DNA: TGCGCCAGCCGTCCTCCGGAGGGGTTGGCTGAAGCTTTCTTT
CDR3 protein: CASRPPEGLAEAFF

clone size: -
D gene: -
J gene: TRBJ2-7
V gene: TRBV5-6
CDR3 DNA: TGTGCCAGCAGCCACCCGTTTCTTGGCTACGAGCAGTACTTC
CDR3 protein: CASSHPFLGYEQYF

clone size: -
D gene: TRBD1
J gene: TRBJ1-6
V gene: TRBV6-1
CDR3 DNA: TGTGCCAGCAGATCATCCAGGGGACAGAATTCACCCCTCCACTTT
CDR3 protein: CASRSSRGQNSPLHF

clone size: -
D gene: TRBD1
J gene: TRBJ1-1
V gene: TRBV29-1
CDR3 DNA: TGCAGCGTTGCTACCGGGACAGGGCACACTGAAGCTTTCTTT
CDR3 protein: CSVATGTGHTEAFF

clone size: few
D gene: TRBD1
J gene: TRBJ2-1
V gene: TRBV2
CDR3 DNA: TGTGCCAGCAGTGCCGGGACAGGGGGCTGGGAGCAGTTCTTC
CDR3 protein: CASSAGTGGWEQFF

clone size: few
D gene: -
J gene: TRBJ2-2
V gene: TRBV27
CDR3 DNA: TGTGCCAGCGGAACAGGGTGGTTGAACACCGGGGAGCTGTTTTTT
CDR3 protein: CASGTGWLNTGELFF

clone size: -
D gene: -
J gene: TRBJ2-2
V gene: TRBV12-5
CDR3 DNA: TGTGCTAGTGGTTCCAACACCGGGGAGCTGTTTTTT
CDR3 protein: CASGSNTGELFF

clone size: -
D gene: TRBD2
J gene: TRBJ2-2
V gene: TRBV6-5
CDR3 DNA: TGTGCCAGCAGTACGACTAGCGGATGGGCCGGGGAGCTGTTTTTT
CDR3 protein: CASSTTSGWAGELFF

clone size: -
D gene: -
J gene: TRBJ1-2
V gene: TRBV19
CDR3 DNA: TGTGCCAGTAGCGCAGACAGGTGGTCTTCGAACTATGGCTACACCTTC
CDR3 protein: CASSADRWSSNYGYTF

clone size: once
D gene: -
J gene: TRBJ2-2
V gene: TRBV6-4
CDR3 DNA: TGTGCCAGCAGTGGGGGGAACACCGGGGAGCTGTTTTTT
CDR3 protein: CASSGGNTGELFF

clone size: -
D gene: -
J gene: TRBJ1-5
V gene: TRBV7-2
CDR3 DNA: TGTGCCAGCAGATCTAGCAGCAATCAGCCCCAGCATTTT
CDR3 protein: CASRSSSNQPQHF

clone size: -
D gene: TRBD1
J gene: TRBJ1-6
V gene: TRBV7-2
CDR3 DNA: TGTGCCAGCAGCTTAGTCTCAGGGGGAAGCTCCTATAATTCACCCCTCCACTTT
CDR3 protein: CASSLVSGGSSYNSPLHF

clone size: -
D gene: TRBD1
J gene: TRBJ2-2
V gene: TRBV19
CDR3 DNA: TGTGCCAGTAGTAAATCTCCCCTGGGCAGGGGGCGAACCGGGGAGCTGTTTTTT
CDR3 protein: CASSKSPLGRGRTGELFF

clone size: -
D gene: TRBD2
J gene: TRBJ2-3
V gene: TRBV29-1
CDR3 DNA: TGCAGCGCCCGCCCGGGCGCGGGGGGCACAGATACGCAGTATTTT
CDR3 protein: CSARPGAGGTDTQYF

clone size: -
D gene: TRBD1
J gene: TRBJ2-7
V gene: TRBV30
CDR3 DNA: TGTGCCTGGAGTGGCGGGACAGGGGGCTCCTACGAGCAGTACTTC
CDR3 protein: CAWSGGTGGSYEQYF

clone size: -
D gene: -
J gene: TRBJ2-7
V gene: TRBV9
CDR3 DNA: TGTGCCAGCAGCCCCCTGGGAGACTACGAGCAGTACTTC
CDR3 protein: CASSPLGDYEQYF

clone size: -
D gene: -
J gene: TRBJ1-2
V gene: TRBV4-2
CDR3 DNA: TGTGCCAGCAGCCAAGACAGGCGTAACTATGGCTACACCTTC
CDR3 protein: CASSQDRRNYGYTF

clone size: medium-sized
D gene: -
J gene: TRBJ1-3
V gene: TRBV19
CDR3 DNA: TGTGCCAGTCTGGGACCGCACTCTGGAAACACCATATATTTT
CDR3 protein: CASLGPHSGNTIYF